These 28 T cell receptor beta chains originate from one sample sequenced in a study of tumour-infiltrating T cells in Burkitt lymphoma. Measured with immunoSEQ multiplex PCR; TCRdb has only the in-frame clones, and not every one. The repertoire holds several thousand clones, with 73% as singletons. The sample was tumor tissue. These receptors all come from a human donor with diffuse large B-cell lymphoma.

There are a few counts of this clone. The chain employs TRBV5-1 and TRBJ2-5; D may correspond to TRBD1 or TRBD2 (6 bases each). The CDR3 contains 15 residues. Germline CDR1 and CDR2: SGHRS and YFSETQ. With 1 base removed from V and 3 bases from J, the gap between germline ends came to 13 bases. CDR3: CASSLYWGAKETQYF. CDR3 DNA sequence: TGCGCCAGCAGCTTGTATTGGGGGGCCAAAGAGACCCAGTACTTC.

This clone is labeled large. The chain is built from TRBV10-2 and TRBJ2-7, with no clear D. Germline CDR1 and CDR2: WSHSY and SAAADI. V lost 3 bases, J lost 4 bases, and 7 bases lay in between. The length of the CDR3 is 12 residues. This CDR3 is CASSEWLYEQYF. CDR3 bases: TGCGCCAGCAGTGAATGGCTTTACGAGCAGTACTTC.

The chain recombines TRBV5-4 with TRBJ2-7; possible D gene TRBD2, 6 bases. The CDR3 sequence is 13 residues long. Germline V lookup: CDR1 SGHNT, CDR2 YYREEE (reference sequence). Trimming took off 4 bases at V and 4 bases at J, with 12 bases between the two ends. The CDR3 DNA is TGTGCCAGCAGCCCAGGGACTCGTTACGAGCAGTACTTC. It yields the protein CASSPGTRYEQYF.

This rearrangement joins TRBV5-1 to TRBJ2-7, with 7 bases that match TRBD1. The CDR3 runs to 13 residues. Germline V gives CDR1 SGHRS, CDR2 YFSETQ. V shed 7 bases, J shed 2 bases, and the junction held 6 bases outside the gene matches. The CDR3 coding sequence is TGCGCCAGCCAGGGGGTAACCCCCTACGAGCAGTACTTC. Its protein product is CASQGVTPYEQYF.

This rearrangement joins TRBV6-1 to TRBJ2-3, with D unclear. Trimming stripped 7 bases from V and 2 bases from J, with 16 bases between. There are 15 residues in the CDR3. The germline V gene has CDR1 MNHNS and CDR2 SASEGT. The CDR3 region is CASIWRPLNTDTQYF. The DNA of the CDR3 is TGTGCCAGCATTTGGCGGCCGTTGAACACAGATACGCAGTATTTT.

This clone is medium-sized by share. The same CDR3 is also encoded by other DNA sequences in this sample. The chain has TRBV11-2 and TRBJ1-1; D is undetermined. Per germline, CDR1 SGHAT and CDR2 FQNNGV. V was clipped by 1 base and J by 5 bases, with 5 bases between them. The CDR3 sequence is 12 residues long. The CDR3 nucleotides read TGTGCCAGCAGCTTAGTCGGTACTGAAGCTTTCTTT. It is translated as CASSLVGTEAFF.

CDR3 sequence reads: CASSQGYQPQHF. CDR3 nucleotides: TGTGCCAGCTCACAGGGTTATCAGCCCCAGCATTTT. The chain links TRBV2 to TRBJ1-5; the D gene is possibly TRBD1 (6 bases). CDR1 is SNHLY and CDR2 is FYNNEI in the germline V gene. Trimming shortened V by 8 bases and J by 5 bases, and 10 bases separated the two germline ends. This CDR3 is 12 amino acids long.

Regarding this clone: Germline and junction disagree at one end, which may indicate a read error. The rearrangement joins TRBV29-1 to TRBJ1-5, with D perhaps matching TRBD1 (5 bases). In germline, CDR1 is SQVTM, CDR2 ANQGSEA. The CDR3 covers 13 residues. The CDR3 loop reads CSARGGSNQLQHF. The DNA of the CDR3 is TGCAGCGCCCGGGGGGGGAGCAATCAGCTCCAGCATTTT.

V and J are TRBV5-1 and TRBJ1-2; TRBD1 aligns across 9 bases. With 2 bases clipped from V and 8 bases from J, the junction kept 7 bases outside the gene matches. CDR3 size: 14 residues. Germline CDR1 reads SGHRS; CDR2 reads YFSETQ. As DNA, the CDR3 is TGCGCCAGCAGCTTAGACAGGGGGTCCTTCGGCTACACCTTC. Translating it yields CASSLDRGSFGYTF.

The CDR3 spells CASSAGVTYEQYF. For the CDR3, the DNA is TGTGCCAGCAGTGCTGGGGTAACCTACGAGCAGTACTTC. The rearrangement joins TRBV6-1 to TRBJ2-7; no firm D call. Trimming took off 4 bases at V and 2 bases at J, with 9 bases between the two ends. CDR1 and CDR2 from the germline V gene are MNHNS and SASEGT. The length of the CDR3 is 13 residues.

The chain links TRBV29-1 to TRBJ1-1; possibly TRBD1 for D (5 bases). V was cut by 6 bases and J by 9 bases, with 14 bases left in between. This CDR3 has 11 amino acids. The V gene's germline CDR1 is SQVTM and CDR2 ANQGSEA. The CDR3 DNA is TGCAGCGTGTTGGGGGGATCTCAAGCTTTCTTT. It yields the protein CSVLGGSQAFF.

The rearrangement joins TRBV29-1 to TRBJ1-4; the match to TRBD1 covers 10 bases. This CDR3 is built from 14 residues. J gave up 6 bases and V 7 bases, and 8 bases lay outside the gene matches. Germline values: CDR1 SQVTM, CDR2 ANQGSEA. As DNA, the CDR3 is TGCAGCGCCGTGGGACAGGGGACCTATGAAAAACTGTTTTTT. Amino acid sequence: CSAVGQGTYEKLFF.

The V gene is TRBV5-8, the J gene TRBJ2-7; perhaps D is TRBD1 or TRBD2 (5 bases each). V was clipped by 2 bases and J by 6 bases, with 21 bases between them. This CDR3 comprises 16 residues. Germline assignment: CDR1 SGHTS and CDR2 YDEGEE. In DNA, the CDR3 is TGTGCCAGCAGCTTCGATTGGGCCGGGGCAGGGCGCGAGCAGTACTTC. It is translated as CASSFDWAGAGREQYF.

The J gene is TRBJ2-5, the V gene TRBV27; D remains ambiguous. Germline CDR1 reads MNHEY; CDR2 reads SMNVEV (reference sequence). The CDR3 runs to 12 residues. Trimming shortened V by 3 bases and J by 4 bases, and 6 bases separated the two germline ends. CDR3 nucleotides: TGTGCCAGCAGTTTTCCGGGAGAGACCCAGTACTTC. This encodes CASSFPGETQYF.

This CDR3 reads CASSPRRNTEAFF. In DNA form, the CDR3 reads TGTGCCAGCAGCCCCCGCCGGAACACTGAAGCTTTCTTT. The gene calls are TRBV9 and TRBJ1-1, with D unclear. This CDR3 region has 13 residues. Germline V gene lookup returns CDR1 SGDLS and CDR2 YYNGEE. V dropped 4 bases and J dropped 1 base, with 8 bases sitting between them.

This clone was picked up a small number of times. The V gene is TRBV5-1, the J gene TRBJ1-2, with 7 bases identical to TRBD1. The CDR3 spans 13 residues. The germline V gene has CDR1 SGHRS and CDR2 YFSETQ. V lost 4 bases, J lost 8 bases, and 8 bases stayed unmatched. Here the CDR3 reads CASSLPNRGGYTF. CDR3 sequence (DNA): TGCGCCAGCAGCCTACCCAACAGGGGCGGCTACACCTTC.

The chain has TRBV5-6 and TRBJ1-2, with 7 positions matching TRBD1. V dropped 7 bases and J dropped 8; count of bases not matched to a gene: 17. CDR1 and CDR2 from the germline V gene are SGHDT and YYEEEE. The CDR3 runs to 15 residues. The DNA for the CDR3 is TGTGCCAGCCAACCCTCGGACAGGCGTTATATGGGCTACACCTTC. Its protein product is CASQPSDRRYMGYTF.

DNA of the CDR3: TGCGCCAGCAGCTCCGGACAGGGGTACGAGCAGTACTTC. It yields the protein CASSSGQGYEQYF. This sequence joins TRBV5-1 and TRBJ2-7; 9 bases are shared with TRBD1. The CDR3 extends over 13 amino acids. Losses at the gene ends were 3 bases for V and 4 bases for J; bases not matched to a gene: 2. Germline V gene sequence: CDR1 SGHRS, CDR2 YFSETQ.

This chain connects TRBV10-3 to TRBJ1-1; TRBD1 matches 7 bases. V was pared by 6 bases and J by 1 base, with 8 bases of the junction left unmatched. This CDR3 spans 15 amino acids. In germline, CDR1 is ENHRY, CDR2 SYGVKD. CDR3 in amino acids: CAISRAGGRNTEAFF. DNA of the CDR3: TGTGCCATCAGCAGGGCAGGGGGTCGGAACACTGAAGCTTTCTTT.

The chain employs TRBV18 and TRBJ1-5; 7 nucleotides match TRBD1. Germline loops: CDR1 KGHSH, CDR2 LQKENI. The CDR3 consists of 13 residues. Germline trimming cut 5 bases from V and 6 bases from J; bases unmatched to any gene: 4. CDR3 residues: CASSRGQFQPQHF. As DNA, the CDR3 is TGTGCCAGCTCAAGGGGACAGTTTCAGCCCCAGCATTTT.

This clone is a singleton in its sample. J is TRBJ1-2 and V is TRBV29-1; D unclear. Germline V gene sequence: CDR1 SQVTM, CDR2 ANQGSEA. CDR3 length: 14 amino acids. The V gene lost 1 base and the J gene lost 12 bases, with 21 bases spanning the gap. The CDR3 spells CSVEAGNSGGKNTF. DNA for the CDR3: TGCAGCGTTGAAGCCGGCAATTCGGGAGGGAAGAACACCTTC.

This clone was counted between two and nine times. The chain uses TRBV7-9 and TRBJ2-7; D is undetermined. The V end lost 0 bases, the J end lost 5 bases, and 8 bases lay between the germline ends. The germline V gene encodes CDR1 SEHNR and CDR2 FQNEAQ (reference sequence). The CDR3 has 13 residues. CDR3 coding DNA: TGTGCCAGCAGCTTAGCAGGGTACCACGAGCAGTACTTC. It specifies CASSLAGYHEQYF. The full variable domain, rest sourced from reference TRBV7-9 and TRBJ2-7, is DTGVSQNPRHKITKRGQNVTFRCDPISEHNRLYWYRQTLGQGPEFLTYFQNEAQLEKSRLLSDRFSAERPKGSFSTLEIQRTEQGDSAMYLCASSLAGYHEQYFGPGTRLTVT.

V and J are TRBV12-5 and TRBJ1-5; possible D gene TRBD1, 5 bases. The V and J ends lost 5 bases and 5 bases respectively, with 13 bases between them. The CDR3 covers 14 residues. CDR1 is LGHNT, CDR2 FRNRAP, per germline. CDR3 sequence (DNA): TGTGCTAGTGGTGTGGGGACCCAAGATCAGCCCCAGCATTTT. Protein sequence: CASGVGTQDQPQHF.

The chain combines TRBV5-1 with TRBJ2-5; tentatively, D is TRBD1 (6 bases). The germline V and J ends were trimmed by 0 bases and 2 bases, with 11 bases remaining between them. There are 15 residues in the CDR3. Germline lookup yields CDR1 SGHRS and CDR2 YFSETQ. This chain's CDR3 is CASSLANRVQETQYF. CDR3 in DNA: TGCGCCAGCAGCTTGGCCAACAGGGTACAAGAGACCCAGTACTTC.

The sample holds one count of this clone. This chain connects TRBV2 to TRBJ1-2, with unresolved D. Germline values: CDR1 SNHLY, CDR2 FYNNEI. Trimming left V 4 bases short and J 3 bases short, with 9 bases between. CDR3 size: 13 residues. The CDR3 DNA sequence: TGTGCCAGCAGTGGCAGTGATGACTATGGCTACACCTTC. It yields the protein CASSGSDDYGYTF.

CDR3 loop: CASSGTGGFPGELFF. DNA of the CDR3: TGTGCCAGCAGTGGGACAGGGGGCTTTCCCGGGGAGCTGTTTTTT. The chain combines TRBV25-1 with TRBJ2-2; 11 bases align to TRBD1. V dropped 4 bases and J dropped 6; count of bases not matched to a gene: 4. The V gene's germline CDR1 is MGHDK and CDR2 SYGVNS. The CDR3 covers 15 residues.

The sample holds a few counts of this clone. The chain links TRBV11-2 to TRBJ1-1; 8 nucleotides line up with TRBD1. The CDR3 spans 15 residues. V lost 1 base, J lost 3 bases, and 4 bases stayed unmatched. Germline CDR1 SGHAT, CDR2 FQNNGV. The chain's CDR3 is CASSLGTGSDTEAFF. The CDR3 DNA follows: TGTGCCAGCAGCTTAGGGACAGGGAGCGACACTGAAGCTTTCTTT.

This clone appeared a few times. This chain connects TRBV29-1 to TRBJ1-2, with D unclear. This CDR3 spans 12 amino acids. Germline loops: CDR1 SQVTM, CDR2 ANQGSEA. V lost 7 bases to trimming and J lost 2 bases, with 11 bases between them. CDR3 in amino acids: CSADRQNYGYTF. CDR3 DNA: TGCAGCGCGGACCGTCAAAACTATGGCTACACCTTC.